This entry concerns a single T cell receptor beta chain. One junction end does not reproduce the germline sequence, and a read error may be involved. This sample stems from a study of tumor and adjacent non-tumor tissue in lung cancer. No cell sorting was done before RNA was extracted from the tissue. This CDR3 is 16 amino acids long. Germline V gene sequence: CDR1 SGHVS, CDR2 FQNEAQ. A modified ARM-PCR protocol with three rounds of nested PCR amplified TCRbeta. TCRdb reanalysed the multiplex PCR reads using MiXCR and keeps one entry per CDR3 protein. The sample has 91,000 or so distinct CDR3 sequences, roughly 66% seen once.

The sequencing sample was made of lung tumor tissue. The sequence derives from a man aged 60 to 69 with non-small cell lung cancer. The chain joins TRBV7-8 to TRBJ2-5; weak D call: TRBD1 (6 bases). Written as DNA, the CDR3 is TGTGCCAGCAGCACCAACACCGGGACAAGGGAAGAGACCCGGTACTTC. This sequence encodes CASSTNTGTREETRYF.